These T cell receptor beta chains were read from a single sample in a study of STAT3 mutations in large granular lymphocyte leukemia. Sequencing used immunoSEQ multiplex PCR; TCRdb keeps in-frame clones, though not all of them. The sample has approximately 42,000 clones, around 80% seen once. The sample consisted of PBMCs. These receptors all come from a human donor with T large granular lymphocyte leukemia. Some clones in this sample may be carry-over from other donors' samples. Both conserved end residues are part of each CDR3. Fields, in order: clone size, V gene, CDR3 protein. Size is stated for part of the rows, as once, few or many counts, or as a class when the clone is expanded.

NA TRBV6-5 CASSRGTGISYEQYF
NA TRBV19 CASRAGHSNQPQHF
NA TRBV4-1 CASSQIAGNQPQHF
NA TRBV11-2 CASSPDTEAFF
NA TRBV27 CASSLGLIDNSPLHF
once TRBV15 CATSPGRGGVYKNIQYF
NA TRBV6-5 CASSYGTGYEKLFF
NA TRBV29-1 CSVRGQSSYNEQFF
NA TRBV7-2 CASSLDLGASSEQFF
NA TRBV6-5 CASSYGDRSFYGYTF
NA TRBV5-1 CASSLLGEGLRETQYF
NA TRBV19 CASTLVSGGRTEAFF
NA TRBV10-3 CAIRETGTNYGYTF
NA TRBV27 CASRIKGRYSNQPQHF
NA TRBV2 CASDPGGRGYTF
few TRBV28 CASTSSDAGGEKLFF
NA TRBV19 CASSIGGLSLTDTQYF
NA TRBV5-1 CASSEQGWAGELFF
NA TRBV7-9 CASSNDLGETQYF
NA TRBV5-4 CASSLSGEQTQYF
NA TRBV11-2 CASSFGTGYGYTF
NA TRBV4-1 CASSQGLINTEAFF
NA TRBV15 CATSRGPPGQGWDTQYF
few TRBV6-1 CASSELGARLHGYTF
NA TRBV28 CASVRKKGYGELFF
NA TRBV5-1 CASSYDRSGELFF
NA TRBV28 CASSLGSALEFNQPQHF
NA TRBV29-1 CSGQGENTGELFF
once TRBV4-2 CASSRIQGERETQYF
NA TRBV18 CASSPAGPSSGANVLTF
once TRBV7-9 CASSADRANTGELFF
NA TRBV6-1 CASSEGGTSFRETQYF
few TRBV7-9 CASSRQEINYGYTF
NA TRBV4-1 CASSPLGTGSDTQYF
NA TRBV5-1 CASSLSAYTGELFF
NA TRBV11-2 CASTLQGGDSPLHF
NA TRBV7-9 CASSSHPNEQFF
NA TRBV4-3 CASSQDARGAYNEQFF
NA TRBV6-6 CASSYPPGTHASPLHF
NA TRBV4-3 CASSQVGNSYEQYF
NA TRBV30 CAWSQGLHQPQHF
NA TRBV5-4 CASSNGGARNQPQHF
NA TRBV5-1 CASSLAQDGEAFF
NA TRBV5-1 CASSLGGAEGKNIQYF
NA TRBV13 CASSLGGGTYEQYF
NA TRBV5-1 CASSRTAATNEKLFF
NA TRBV12-5 CASGLVKKGQGAFIDTEAFF
NA TRBV9 CASSVSASTGKNEQFF
NA TRBV11-2 CASSSRVSNEKLFF
NA TRBV7-2 CASSVPGVGTDTQYF
NA TRBV25-1 CASTGEQGLLVNTEAFF